This TCR beta chain was identified during a study of blood T cell repertoires in COVID-19. Study-level background: The samples span acute and convalescent COVID-19 from the United States, Italy and Spain. T cells, B-cell-depleted T cells, or PBMCs supplied cDNA or gDNA.

Here immunoSEQ multiplex PCR was the method, and the copy in TCRdb shows in-frame clones only, minus some. The data hold fewer than 70,000 clones, with 78% observed a single time. J lost 6 bases, V lost 7 bases, and 5 bases had no gene match. Germline V CDR1 and CDR2: LNHDA, SQIVND (reference sequence). There are 13 residues in the CDR3. This clone was picked up a small number of times. Input material: peripheral blood. The rearrangement uses TRBV19 and TRBJ1-5; 8 bases agree with TRBD1. The clonotype was recovered from a human donor in a cohort sampled during active COVID-19. The CDR3 protein is CASTTGGGQPQHF. The CDR3 coding sequence is TGTGCCAGTACTACAGGGGGAGGTCAGCCCCAGCATTTT.